A selection of T cell receptor beta chains follows, all from one sample in a study of blood T cell repertoires in COVID-19. Clones were read by immunoSEQ multiplex PCR, and TCRdb kept only the in-frame ones, dropping some. This sample carries about 170,000 clones, 87% of them seen once, and the ten largest clones take roughly 7%. What was sequenced was PBMCs or T cells enriched from blood (not recorded which). These receptors originate from a woman aged 45-65 years who had recovered from COVID-19. The CDR3 runs from the conserved cysteine through the conserved F or W. Each record gives: D gene, J gene, V gene, clone size, CDR3 length, CDR3 protein, CDR3 DNA. A D gene is named only where the DNA matches it firmly. The size of a clone is reported for some rows only, either as once, few or many, or as a class for expanded clones.

D: -; J: TRBJ2-5; V: TRBV4-3; size: -; length: 13; CDR3: CASSQQAGETQYF; DNA: TGCGCCAGCAGCCAACAAGCAGGAGAGACCCAGTACTTC
D: -; J: TRBJ2-4; V: TRBV6-5; size: -; length: 15; CDR3: CASSPRDFGQNIQYF; DNA: TGTGCCAGCAGTCCCCGGGACTTCGGCCAAAACATTCAGTACTTC
D: TRBD2; J: TRBJ2-5; V: TRBV11-2; size: -; length: 16; CDR3: CASSLGLGLAEETQYF; DNA: TGTGCCAGCAGCTTAGGATTAGGGCTAGCGGAAGAGACCCAGTACTTC
D: TRBD1; J: TRBJ2-7; V: TRBV6-5; size: -; length: 14; CDR3: CASRADRGSYEQYF; DNA: TGTGCCAGCAGAGCGGACAGGGGCTCCTACGAGCAGTACTTC
D: -; J: TRBJ1-2; V: TRBV5-1; size: -; length: 15; CDR3: CASSLAPTASYGYTF; DNA: TGCGCCAGCAGCTTGGCACCGACAGCTTCCTATGGCTACACCTTC
D: TRBD1; J: TRBJ2-1; V: TRBV4-3; size: -; length: 14; CDR3: CASSQGDRRNEQFF; DNA: TGCGCCAGCAGCCAAGGGGACAGACGAAATGAGCAGTTCTTC
D: -; J: TRBJ1-5; V: TRBV18; size: few; length: 15; CDR3: CASSTGTQSNQPQHF; DNA: TGTGCCAGCTCAACCGGTACACAGAGCAATCAGCCCCAGCATTTT
D: -; J: TRBJ1-1; V: TRBV29-1; size: -; length: 13; CDR3: CSVEDPRGREAFF; DNA: TGCAGCGTTGAAGATCCCAGGGGCCGCGAGGCTTTCTTT
D: TRBD1; J: TRBJ1-2; V: TRBV5-1; size: -; length: 15; CDR3: CASSGGIDRDYGYTF; DNA: TGCGCCAGCAGCGGGGGGATCGACAGGGACTATGGCTACACCTTC
D: -; J: TRBJ2-1; V: TRBV5-5; size: -; length: 17; CDR3: CASSLMVLAGSGGEQFF; DNA: TGTGCCAGCAGCTTGATGGTGTTGGCGGGATCGGGCGGTGAGCAGTTCTTC
D: -; J: TRBJ2-3; V: TRBV5-5; size: few; length: 16; CDR3: CASTRPSFASTDTQYF; DNA: TGTGCCAGCACTAGGCCCTCATTTGCTAGCACAGATACGCAGTATTTT
D: -; J: TRBJ1-1; V: TRBV25-1; size: -; length: 14; CDR3: CASSKTQGNTEAFF; DNA: TGTGCCAGCAGTAAAACCCAGGGGAACACTGAAGCTTTCTTT
D: -; J: TRBJ2-3; V: TRBV9; size: -; length: 13; CDR3: CASSVGGRDTQYF; DNA: TGTGCCAGCAGCGTAGGGGGGCGAGATACGCAGTATTTT
D: -; J: TRBJ1-5; V: TRBV7-8; size: -; length: 15; CDR3: CASSQRGMGRQPQHF; DNA: TGTGCCAGCAGCCAGAGGGGGATGGGTCGTCAGCCCCAGCATTTT
D: TRBD2; J: TRBJ2-2; V: TRBV30; size: -; length: 18; CDR3: CACPLKITSGGNTGELFF; DNA: TGTGCCTGCCCTCTCAAAATTACTAGCGGGGGGAACACCGGGGAGCTGTTTTTT
D: -; J: TRBJ1-2; V: TRBV28; size: -; length: 14; CDR3: CATRMLGRSYGYTF; DNA: TGTGCCACCAGGATGTTAGGGAGGAGCTATGGCTACACCTTC
D: -; J: TRBJ2-2; V: TRBV5-4; size: -; length: 14; CDR3: CASSPGEGPGELFF; DNA: TGTGCCAGCAGCCCCGGAGAGGGTCCCGGGGAGCTGTTTTTT
D: -; J: TRBJ1-1; V: TRBV5-1; size: -; length: 14; CDR3: CASSKDTVQTEAFF; DNA: TGCGCCAGCAGCAAGGACACCGTTCAAACTGAAGCTTTCTTT
D: -; J: TRBJ2-5; V: TRBV24-1; size: -; length: 16; CDR3: CATSETGGGFSETQYF; DNA: TGTGCCACCAGTGAGACGGGGGGCGGTTTCTCAGAGACCCAGTACTTC
D: -; J: TRBJ1-1; V: TRBV28; size: -; length: 15; CDR3: CASRGPARRTTEAFF; DNA: TGTGCCAGCAGAGGTCCGGCCCGGAGGACCACTGAAGCTTTCTTT
D: TRBD1; J: TRBJ1-4; V: TRBV11-3; size: -; length: 15; CDR3: CASSPRTGLTEKLFF; DNA: TGTGCCAGCAGCCCCAGGACAGGGTTGACTGAAAAACTGTTTTTT
D: -; J: TRBJ2-4; V: TRBV11-2; size: -; length: 17; CDR3: CASSPKPKERAKNIQYF; DNA: TGTGCCAGCAGTCCTAAACCAAAAGAGCGGGCCAAAAACATTCAGTACTTC
D: -; J: TRBJ1-1; V: TRBV12-3/TRBV12-4; size: -; length: 12; CDR3: CASSFTGTEAFF; DNA: TGTGCCAGCAGCTTTACAGGGACTGAAGCTTTCTTT
D: -; J: TRBJ2-1; V: TRBV28; size: -; length: 16; CDR3: CASSQHAITKHNEQFF; DNA: TGTGCCAGCAGCCAACACGCCATCACGAAACACAATGAGCAGTTCTTC
D: -; J: TRBJ1-2; V: TRBV2; size: few; length: 13; CDR3: CASSEEQYYGYTF; DNA: TGTGCCAGCAGTGAAGAACAGTACTATGGCTACACCTTC
D: TRBD2; J: TRBJ2-7; V: TRBV6-2/TRBV6-3; size: -; length: 16; CDR3: CASSRFVWTSGSEQYF; DNA: TGTGCCAGCAGCCGCTTCGTCTGGACTAGCGGGAGCGAGCAGTACTTC
D: -; J: TRBJ2-3; V: TRBV9; size: once; length: 19; CDR3: CASSVGPAGRASSTDTQYF; DNA: TGTGCCAGCAGCGTAGGCCCCGCCGGCAGGGCTTCTAGCACAGATACGCAGTATTTT
D: -; J: TRBJ1-5; V: TRBV19; size: -; length: 15; CDR3: CASSMGRPGDQPQHF; DNA: TGTGCCAGTAGTATGGGCCGGCCAGGGGATCAGCCCCAGCATTTT
D: TRBD2; J: TRBJ2-3; V: TRBV5-1; size: -; length: 14; CDR3: CASSFSGRSDTQYF; DNA: TGCGCCAGCAGCTTTAGCGGGAGATCAGATACGCAGTATTTT
D: -; J: TRBJ2-5; V: TRBV12-3/TRBV12-4; size: -; length: 13; CDR3: CASRSDSQETQYF; DNA: TGTGCCAGCAGATCGGACAGCCAAGAGACCCAGTACTTC
D: -; J: TRBJ1-1; V: TRBV28; size: -; length: 12; CDR3: CASSLTITEAFF; DNA: TGTGCCAGCAGTTTGACAATCACTGAAGCTTTCTTT
D: -; J: TRBJ2-2; V: TRBV18; size: -; length: 16; CDR3: CASSPPSTLNTGELFF; DNA: TGTGCCAGCTCGCCCCCCTCGACTCTGAACACCGGGGAGCTGTTTTTT
D: TRBD1; J: TRBJ1-5; V: TRBV10-1; size: -; length: 21; CDR3: CASSPHESTGTGTPSNQPQHF; DNA: TGCGCCAGCAGTCCCCACGAGAGTACCGGGACAGGAACACCCTCGAATCAGCCCCAGCATTTT
D: TRBD1; J: TRBJ1-1; V: TRBV28; size: few; length: 15; CDR3: CASSPATGVVTEAFF; DNA: TGTGCCAGCAGTCCTGCCACAGGGGTCGTCACTGAAGCTTTCTTT
D: TRBD2; J: TRBJ2-7; V: TRBV27; size: -; length: 16; CDR3: CASSPRGAGGSWEQYF; DNA: TGTGCCAGCAGTCCTCGAGGAGCGGGGGGTTCGTGGGAGCAGTACTTC
D: -; J: TRBJ1-6; V: TRBV12-3/TRBV12-4; size: -; length: 12; CDR3: CASSPQNSPLHF; DNA: TGTGCCAGCAGCCCACAGAATTCACCCCTCCACTTT
D: TRBD2; J: TRBJ2-4; V: TRBV6-5; size: few; length: 15; CDR3: CASSYPTSGKNIQYF; DNA: TGTGCCAGCAGTTACCCGACTAGCGGAAAAAACATTCAGTACTTC
D: TRBD1; J: TRBJ2-2; V: TRBV6-5; size: -; length: 15; CDR3: CASSKDRANTGELFF; DNA: TGTGCCAGCAGTAAGGACAGGGCGAACACCGGGGAGCTGTTTTTT
D: TRBD1; J: TRBJ2-5; V: TRBV29-1; size: -; length: 14; CDR3: CSVRSGTGGETQYF; DNA: TGCAGCGTTAGATCCGGGACAGGGGGAGAGACCCAGTACTTC
D: -; J: TRBJ2-7; V: TRBV18; size: -; length: 12; CDR3: CASSRGDYEQYF; DNA: TGTGCCAGCTCACGGGGGGATTACGAGCAGTACTTC
D: TRBD2; J: TRBJ2-5; V: TRBV7-9; size: few; length: 15; CDR3: CASSLLAGGAETQYF; DNA: TGTGCCAGCAGCTTACTGGCGGGAGGGGCGGAGACCCAGTACTTC
D: TRBD2; J: TRBJ2-2; V: TRBV7-2; size: few; length: 15; CDR3: CASSFTSGRSGELFF; DNA: TGTGCCAGCAGCTTTACTAGCGGGAGGTCCGGGGAGCTGTTTTTT
D: -; J: TRBJ2-1; V: TRBV5-1; size: -; length: 16; CDR3: CASSYNRAGVYNEQFF; DNA: TGCGCCAGCAGCTATAACAGGGCAGGCGTTTACAATGAGCAGTTCTTC
D: -; J: TRBJ2-1; V: TRBV7-9; size: -; length: 15; CDR3: CASSSPGSSYNEQFF; DNA: TGTGCCAGCAGCTCCCCGGGGTCCTCCTACAATGAGCAGTTCTTC
D: TRBD1; J: TRBJ2-3; V: TRBV5-8; size: -; length: 14; CDR3: CASSEDRGTDTQYF; DNA: TGTGCCAGCAGCGAGGACAGGGGGACAGATACGCAGTATTTT
D: TRBD1; J: TRBJ1-1; V: TRBV29-1; size: -; length: 11; CDR3: CSGRTGLEAFF; DNA: TGCAGCGGGCGGACAGGACTTGAAGCTTTCTTT
D: -; J: TRBJ1-4; V: TRBV7-8; size: -; length: 14; CDR3: CASSSAKGGEKLFF; DNA: TGTGCCAGCAGCTCGGCGAAGGGGGGGGAAAAACTGTTTTTT
D: TRBD1; J: TRBJ1-5; V: TRBV18; size: -; length: 15; CDR3: CASSPLGQGGQPQHF; DNA: TGTGCCAGCTCACCACTGGGACAGGGTGGCCAGCCCCAGCATTTT
D: TRBD1; J: TRBJ1-2; V: TRBV11-2; size: -; length: 16; CDR3: CASSLDPTGGHYGYTF; DNA: TGTGCCAGCAGCTTAGACCCAACAGGGGGGCACTATGGCTACACCTTC
D: -; J: TRBJ2-7; V: TRBV7-2; size: -; length: 14; CDR3: CASSLGGVSYEQYF; DNA: TGTGCCAGCAGCTTGGGGGGTGTCTCCTACGAGCAGTACTTC
D: TRBD1; J: TRBJ2-7; V: TRBV15; size: -; length: 13; CDR3: CATSIRQGHEQYF; DNA: TGTGCCACCAGCATCCGACAGGGACACGAGCAGTACTTC
D: -; J: TRBJ2-3; V: TRBV5-1; size: -; length: 14; CDR3: CASRLGAVQDTQYF; DNA: TGCGCCAGCAGACTGGGGGCAGTTCAAGATACGCAGTATTTT
D: -; J: TRBJ2-2; V: TRBV6-5; size: -; length: 16; CDR3: CASSYSALANTGELFF; DNA: TGTGCCAGCAGTTACTCAGCTCTCGCGAACACCGGGGAGCTGTTTTTT
D: -; J: TRBJ2-7; V: TRBV3-1/TRBV3-2; size: few; length: 14; CDR3: CASSQVGSDYEQYF; DNA: TGTGCCAGCAGCCAAGTGGGCTCAGACTACGAGCAGTACTTC
D: TRBD2; J: TRBJ2-1; V: TRBV2; size: -; length: 16; CDR3: CASKVREGRGSNEQFF; DNA: TGTGCCAGCAAAGTGCGGGAGGGCCGAGGTTCAAATGAGCAGTTCTTC